This note documents a single TCR beta chain sequence. Its antigen is currently unknown. This specimen comes from a study of cytomegalovirus exposure and HLA in healthy donors. Findings and limits, study-wide: There were some V segments, including TRBV6-2 and TRBV6-3, excluded as indistinguishable. When a later analysis was performed, an Asian-associated ancestry cluster reportedly had fewer N-insertions than the roughly 670-donor mean. High sensitivity and specificity were reportedly achieved when the classifier diagnosed cytomegalovirus status.

Nominal health characterized the donors when sampled, though unrecorded immune exposures were likely. The PCR contained 60 Vbeta and 13 Jbeta primers. The data were produced by immunoSEQ multiplex PCR, yet TCRdb's version contains in-frame clones alone and is incomplete. The data hold around 210,000 clones, with more than 70% observed a single time. Trimming took 0 bases from V and 4 from J, leaving 10 bases between them. The CDR3 runs 14 residues. Looked up from germline, CDR1 is SGHRS and CDR2 is YFSETQ. The source is a boy younger than 18 in good health and CMV-seronegative. Sequenced material: PBMCs. This chain uses TRBV5-1 with TRBJ1-1; weak D call: TRBD1 (5 bases). In DNA, the CDR3 is TGCGCCAGCAGCTTGGACAGGTCCGGCACTGAAGCTTTCTTT. Amino acid sequence: CASSLDRSGTEAFF.